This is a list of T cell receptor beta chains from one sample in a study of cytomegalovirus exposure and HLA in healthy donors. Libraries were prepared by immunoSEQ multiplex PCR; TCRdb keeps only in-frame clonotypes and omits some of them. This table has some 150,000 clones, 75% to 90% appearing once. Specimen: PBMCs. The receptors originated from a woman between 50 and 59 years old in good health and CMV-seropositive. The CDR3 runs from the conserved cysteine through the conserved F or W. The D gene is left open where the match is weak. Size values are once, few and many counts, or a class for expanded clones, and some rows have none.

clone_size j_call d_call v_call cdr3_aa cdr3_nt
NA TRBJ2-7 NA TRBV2 CASYFPGLFYEQYF TGTGCCAGCTATTTCCCGGGACTTTTCTACGAGCAGTACTTC
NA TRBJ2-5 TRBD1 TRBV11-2 CASSSTTGWETQYF TGTGCCAGCAGCTCAACGACAGGGTGGGAGACCCAGTACTTC
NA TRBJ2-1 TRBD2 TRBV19 CASSIGAGVNEQFF TGTGCCAGTAGTATTGGGGCGGGAGTAAATGAGCAGTTCTTC
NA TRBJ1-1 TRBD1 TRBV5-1 CASSLRGGTGSTEAFF TGCGCCAGCAGCTTGCGGGGGGGGACAGGGAGCACTGAAGCTTTCTTT
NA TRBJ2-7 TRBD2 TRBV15 CATSRELGGSSYEQYF TGTGCCACCAGCAGAGAATTGGGGGGGAGCTCCTACGAGCAGTACTTC
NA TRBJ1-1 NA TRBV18 CASSPGEASNTEAFF TGTGCCAGCTCACCGGGAGAAGCATCGAACACTGAAGCTTTCTTT
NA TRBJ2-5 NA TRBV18 CASVGDGRETQYF TGTGCCAGCGTCGGGGATGGGAGAGAGACCCAGTACTTC
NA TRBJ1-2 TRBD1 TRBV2 CASSPPGTGYGYTF TGTGCCAGCAGCCCACCGGGGACAGGCTATGGCTACACCTTC
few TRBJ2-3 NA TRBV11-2 CASSPYFQDYTSTDTQYF TGTGCCAGCAGCCCCTACTTTCAGGACTACACTAGCACAGATACGCAGTATTTT
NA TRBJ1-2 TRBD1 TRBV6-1 CASSPTGTGGSGYTF TGTGCCAGCAGCCCAACCGGGACAGGGGGCAGTGGCTACACCTTC
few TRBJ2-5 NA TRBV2 CASRRGQETQYF TGTGCCAGCAGACGCGGGCAAGAGACCCAGTACTTC
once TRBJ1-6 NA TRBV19 CASSDNLNSPLHF TGTGCCAGTAGTGACAATCTCAATTCACCCCTCCACTTT
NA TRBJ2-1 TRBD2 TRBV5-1 CASSLGLAGGAYNEQFF TGCGCCAGCAGCTTGGGACTAGCGGGGGGGGCCTACAATGAGCAGTTCTTC
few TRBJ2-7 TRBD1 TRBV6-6 CASSWTGYEQYF TGTGCCAGCAGTTGGACAGGTTACGAGCAGTACTTC
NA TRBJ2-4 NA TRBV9 CASSVGLAIAKNIQYF TGTGCCAGCAGCGTAGGGCTAGCGATAGCCAAAAACATTCAGTACTTC
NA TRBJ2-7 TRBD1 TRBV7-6 CASSSYPRDRAPYEQYF TGTGCCAGCAGTTCTTATCCCCGGGACAGGGCGCCCTACGAGCAGTACTTC
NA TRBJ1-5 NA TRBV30 CAWSVVGGQPQHF TGTGCCTGGAGTGTGGTGGGGGGTCAGCCCCAGCATTTT
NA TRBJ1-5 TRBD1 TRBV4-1 CASSQGTGGNQPQHF TGCGCCAGCAGCCAAGGGACAGGGGGCAATCAGCCCCAGCATTTT
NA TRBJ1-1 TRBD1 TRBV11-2 CASSLGDREYTEAFF TGTGCCAGCAGCTTAGGGGACAGAGAATACACTGAAGCTTTCTTT
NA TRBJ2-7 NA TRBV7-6 CASSPRLAYEQYF TGTGCCAGCAGCCCGAGACTGGCCTACGAGCAGTACTTC
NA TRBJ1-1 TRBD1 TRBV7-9 CASTLTTGRNTEAFF TGTGCCAGCACCTTAACGACAGGGAGGAACACTGAAGCTTTCTTT
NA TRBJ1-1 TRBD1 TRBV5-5 CASSFQGAITEAFF TGTGCCAGCAGCTTTCAGGGGGCGATCACTGAAGCTTTCTTT
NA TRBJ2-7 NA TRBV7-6 CASSLAHYNYEQYF TGTGCCAGCAGCTTAGCCCACTACAACTACGAGCAGTACTTC
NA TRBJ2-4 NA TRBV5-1 CASTGLMSIQYF TGCGCCAGCACAGGGTTGATGTCCATTCAGTACTTC
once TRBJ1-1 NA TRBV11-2 CASSPRGGENTEAFF TGTGCCAGCAGCCCGAGGGGGGGGGAGAACACTGAAGCTTTCTTT
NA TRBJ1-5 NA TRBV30 CAWSVGASNQPQHF TGTGCCTGGAGTGTGGGGGCTAGCAATCAGCCCCAGCATTTT
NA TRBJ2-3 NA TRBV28 CASSLSGLGGADTQYF TGTGCCAGCAGTTTGTCAGGACTTGGAGGCGCAGATACGCAGTATTTT
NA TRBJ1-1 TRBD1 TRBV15 CATSRDRRGQGRGDTEAFF TGTGCCACCAGCAGAGATAGGAGAGGACAGGGGAGGGGGGACACTGAAGCTTTCTTT
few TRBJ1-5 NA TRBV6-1 CASSEDNRASQPQHF TGTGCCAGCAGTGAAGATAACAGGGCCTCTCAGCCCCAGCATTTT
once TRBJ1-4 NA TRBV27 CASSPFATNEKLFF TGTGCCAGCAGCCCCTTTGCAACTAATGAAAAACTGTTTTTT
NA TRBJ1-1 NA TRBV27 CASSFSLLMNTEAFF TGTGCCAGCAGTTTTAGCCTTCTAATGAACACTGAAGCTTTCTTT
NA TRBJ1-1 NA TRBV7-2 CASSLVRGDTEAFF TGTGCCAGCAGCTTAGTCAGGGGTGACACTGAAGCTTTCTTT
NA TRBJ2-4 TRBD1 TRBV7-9 CASSSGQGANSQYF TGTGCCAGCAGCTCAGGACAGGGGGCAAACAGTCAGTACTTC
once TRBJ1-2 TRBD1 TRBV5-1 CASSLRDRGAYGYTF TGCGCCAGCAGCTTGAGGGACAGGGGAGCCTATGGCTACACCTTC
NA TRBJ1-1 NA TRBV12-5 CASVLARTEAFF TGTGCTAGTGTCCTGGCACGCACTGAAGCTTTCTTT
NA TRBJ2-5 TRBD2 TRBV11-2 CASSLGTSGRGETQYF TGTGCCAGCAGCTTAGGGACTAGCGGGAGAGGAGAGACCCAGTACTTC
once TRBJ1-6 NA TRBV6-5 CASSWETASPLHF TGTGCCAGCAGTTGGGAGACGGCCTCACCCCTCCACTTT
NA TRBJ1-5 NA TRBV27 CASSWAGGNQPQHF TGTGCCAGCAGTTGGGCCGGGGGCAATCAGCCCCAGCATTTT
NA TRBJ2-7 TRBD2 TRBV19 CASSWTSGSYEQYF TGTGCCAGTAGTTGGACTAGCGGGAGCTACGAGCAGTACTTC
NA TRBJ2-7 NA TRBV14 CASSLSGAYEQYF TGTGCCAGCAGCTTAAGCGGCGCCTACGAGCAGTACTTC
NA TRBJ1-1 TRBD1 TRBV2 CASSRQGAYTEAFF TGTGCCAGCAGCCGACAGGGGGCTTACACTGAAGCTTTCTTT
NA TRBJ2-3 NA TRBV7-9 CASSLLQTKAGRGDTQYF TGTGCCAGCAGCTTACTCCAAACAAAGGCGGGAAGAGGAGATACGCAGTATTTT
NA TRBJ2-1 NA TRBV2 CASSRDIFGEQFF TGTGCCAGCAGTCGGGACATTTTCGGGGAGCAGTTCTTC
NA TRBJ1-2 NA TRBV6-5 CASRDSTLYYGYTF TGTGCCAGCAGGGACAGTACTCTCTATTATGGCTACACCTTC
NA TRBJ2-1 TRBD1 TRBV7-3 CASSLQGAFYNEQFF TGTGCCAGCAGCTTACAGGGGGCTTTCTACAATGAGCAGTTCTTC
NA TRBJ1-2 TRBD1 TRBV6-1 CASSRQGPLYGYTF TGTGCCAGCAGCCGACAGGGCCCTCTTTATGGCTACACCTTC
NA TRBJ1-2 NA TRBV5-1 CASSLDSVSRGGYTF TGCGCCAGCAGCTTGGATTCAGTCTCCCGGGGAGGCTACACCTTC
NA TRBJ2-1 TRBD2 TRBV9 CASSVGGSGVTYNEQFF TGTGCCAGCAGCGTAGGGGGTAGCGGGGTAACATACAATGAGCAGTTCTTC
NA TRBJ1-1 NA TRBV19 CASILREGTEAFF TGTGCCAGTATTCTCCGGGAGGGTACTGAAGCTTTCTTT
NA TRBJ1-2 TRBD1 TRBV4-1 CASSQQTGANYGYTF TGCGCCAGCAGCCAACAGACAGGGGCTAACTATGGCTACACCTTC
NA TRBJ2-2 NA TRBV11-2 CASSYSVRARGNTGELFF NA
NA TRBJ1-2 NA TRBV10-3 CAISDGRTYGYTF TGTGCCATCAGTGACGGACGGACATATGGCTACACCTTC
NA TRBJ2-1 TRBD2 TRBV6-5 CASRLGRTYNEQFF TGTGCCAGCAGACTCGGGAGGACTTACAATGAGCAGTTCTTC
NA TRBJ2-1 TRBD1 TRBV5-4 CASSLGGRGYDNEQFF TGTGCCAGCAGCTTGGGTGGCAGGGGGTACGACAATGAGCAGTTCTTC